This T cell receptor (beta chain) was captured in a study of blood T cells in healthy people across ages (dated by TCRdb to about 2015). About the investigation overall: In model experiments, template switching captured about one uniquely barcoded TCR beta cDNA molecule for every two T cells. Using deep sequencing normalized with unique cDNA molecular identifiers, the study measured how TCR beta repertoire diversity changes with age. Donors of different ages were randomly distributed across sequencing lanes to avoid experimental bias. Using the same blood draw, the study looked at two additional independent replicas of 1 million unique cDNA reads for two donors, one aged 18 to 30 and the other aged 80 or older. Donors were grouped into four age groups: young (average 16 years), middle-aged (39), aged (about 60) and long-lived (about 90).

From the cysteine up to the phenylalanine, the CDR3 has a length of 18 residues. Left in the record is the CDR3 DNA by itself, 54 bases read in frame from the first base. The V end gives up 3 bases and the J end 0 bases, leaving 8 bases in the junction not matched to a gene. In the germline V gene, CDR1 corresponds to SGHRS and CDR2 to YFSETQ. Preparation of the library involved 5' RACE. TCRdb lists the instrument as Illumina HiSeq 2500. The second PCR ran for roughly 7 to 12 cycles and used a J-beta primer mix along with a sample-barcoded 5' primer. A template-switch 5' adaptor carrying 12 random nucleotides introduced a unique molecular identifier onto each TCR beta cDNA molecule. Each sample yielded at least 3 million CDR3-containing paired-end reads. First-strand cDNA synthesis was performed from all RNA using the Mint cDNA synthesis kit, with priming by a TRBC-specific oligonucleotide. After uracil-DNA glycosylase treatment, a first 18-cycle PCR used universal primers M1SS and BC2_uni_R on all cDNA. Per the original workflow: For normalization, 1 million high-quality reads were randomly selected from each sample, with every read carrying a distinct molecular identifier. Reads with shared molecular identifiers were discarded instead of being binned into consensus sequences. CDR3 identification, clonotype clustering and error correction used MiTCR with a Q25 quality threshold and the strictest error-elimination algorithm. A nonparametric unseen species model with Euler transformation was used to estimate lower-bound total TCR beta diversity. The raw public data were reprocessed by TCRdb itself: fastp quality trimming at Q25, MiXCR clonotype calling, in-frame beta chains only. Each record represents a unique CDR3 protein, reported with the most common genes and DNA among its rows. The V and J calls were determined by TCRdb, not by the authors. The sample data list hundreds of thousands of distinct CDR3 sequences, and roughly 32% of these were observed just once. The ten largest clones capture approximately 15% of the sample.

Overall study outcomes, separate from this receptor: There was a strong correlation between observed TCR beta diversity and the percentage of naive T cells measured by flow cytometry. Bulk unsorted PBMC profiling prevented conclusive comparison of naive and antigen-experienced compartments. Compared with the aged group, the long-lived group had more naive CD4+ T cells, fewer expanded clones and increased TCR diversity, suggesting age selection. Donor CMV infection status was unknown, potentially confounding age-related changes in expanded clonotypes. Observed TCR beta diversity per million T cells fell roughly linearly with age, and a significant reduction was already apparent by age approximately 40. Estimates of total diversity based on one million sequenced T cells were considered lower bounds and underestimates.

Ten or more counts support this clonotype. No antigen is known for it. Per-base quality was not reported, and no clone a single base away is much larger than it. Donors were under 40 systemically healthy Caucasian individuals from Russia aged roughly 6 to 100 years. Each donor gave ten milliliters of peripheral blood, drawn into EDTA-treated Vacutainer tubes. Ficoll-Paque density-gradient centrifugation was used to isolate PBMCs, with at least 7 million obtained per sample. Total RNA, at least 6 micrograms per sample, was extracted from PBMCs with Trizol reagent. Naive CD45RAhigh/CD27high T cell percentages were measured by flow cytometry on a PBMC aliquot from every donor.

Here the chain combines TRBV5-1 and TRBJ2-7, and TRBD2 aligns with 14 junction nucleotides. Sequences were obtained from blood. The clonotype comes from a woman aged 80 or over in good health. Donor details come from another sample of the same person, matched by shared clones. The CDR3 here reads CASSSGLAGGPLSYEQYF. The DNA sequence is given as TGCGCCAGCAGCTCCGGACTAGCGGGGGGCCCCCTCTCCTACGAGCAGTACTTC.